The rows below give T cell receptor beta chains drawn from one sample of a study of cytomegalovirus exposure and HLA in healthy donors. Libraries were prepared by immunoSEQ multiplex PCR; TCRdb keeps only in-frame clonotypes and omits some of them. The sample records more than 150,000 clones, less than 90% being singletons. The sequencing input was PBMCs. These receptors all stem from a girl under two years old in good health and CMV-seronegative. CDR3s include the opening cysteine and the closing phenylalanine or tryptophan. D genes are given only for firm matches. Not every row has a clone size; where given, it reads once, few, many or a size class.

>TRBV29-1|once|TRBJ2-7|-
TGCAGCGCCTTGGGACTCGGCTCCTACGAGCAGTACTTC
CSALGLGSYEQYF
>TRBV15|-|TRBJ1-2|TRBD1
TGTGCCACCAGCAGAGGGGGACAGGGGGTTATCTATGGCTACACCTTC
CATSRGGQGVIYGYTF
>TRBV4-1|-|TRBJ1-2|-
TGCGCCAGCAGCCAAGGTTGGGTAGAGGACTATGGCTACACCTTC
CASSQGWVEDYGYTF
>TRBV13|-|TRBJ2-7|-
TGTGCCAGCAGCTTCAGTCCGGGCGGGGACGAGCAGTACTTC
CASSFSPGGDEQYF
>TRBV30|-|TRBJ2-1|-
TGTGCCTGGAGCCTACAGAGCTCCTACAATGAGCAGTTCTTC
CAWSLQSSYNEQFF
>TRBV5-1|-|TRBJ2-1|TRBD2
TGCGCCAGCAGCTTGCGTCCCGGACTAGGGAACAATGAGCAGTTCTTC
CASSLRPGLGNNEQFF
>TRBV6-5|-|TRBJ2-7|-
TGTGCCAGCAGTTACTCGATTCCTAGTTACTACGAGCAGTACTTC
CASSYSIPSYYEQYF
>TRBV25-1|-|TRBJ1-1|-
TGTGCCAGCAGTCTGGGCAGGGCCACTGAAGCTTTCTTT
CASSLGRATEAFF
>TRBV27|-|TRBJ2-2|TRBD2
TGTGCCAGCAGTTTAATAGCGGGGGGGCCGCGCGGGGAGCTGTTTTTT
CASSLIAGGPRGELFF
>TRBV7-3|-|TRBJ2-3|TRBD2
TGTGCCAGCAGCTTGACTAGCGGGAGTGATACGCAGTATTTT
CASSLTSGSDTQYF
>TRBV6-1|-|TRBJ1-4|-
TGTGCCAGCAGTGATTGGGCTGAAGATGAAAAACTGTTTTTT
CASSDWAEDEKLFF
>TRBV9|-|TRBJ1-1|-
TGTGCCAGCAGCGTAGAGCTCTACACTGAAGCTTTCTTT
CASSVELYTEAFF
>TRBV5-6|-|TRBJ1-5|TRBD1
TGTGCCAGCAGCTTAGCGGGACAGGGGTCCTATAGCAATCAGCCCCAGCATTTT
CASSLAGQGSYSNQPQHF
>TRBV19|-|TRBJ1-5|TRBD1
TGTGCCAGTACCGTCGACAGGGGCCATCAGCCCCAGCATTTT
CASTVDRGHQPQHF
>TRBV6-1|-|TRBJ1-5|-
TGTGCCAGCAGAGACACTAGCAATCAGCCCCAGCATTTT
CASRDTSNQPQHF
>TRBV19|-|TRBJ1-1|TRBD1
TGTGCCAGTAGTATCCCCGGACAGGGGGTCTTTGTTTTCTTT
CASSIPGQGVFVFF
>TRBV5-6|-|TRBJ2-7|-
TGTGCCAGCAGCTTGGGAGGGTTGACCTCCTACGAGCAGTACTTC
CASSLGGLTSYEQYF
>TRBV4-3|-|TRBJ2-7|-
TGCGCCAGCAGCCAAGATCGGCAGGGTTTGTACGAGCAGTACTTC
CASSQDRQGLYEQYF
>TRBV4-2|-|TRBJ1-2|-
TGTGCCAGCAGCCAAGATCGGGCAGGGAGGTACGGCTACACCTTC
CASSQDRAGRYGYTF
>TRBV5-1|-|TRBJ1-2|TRBD1
TGCGCCAGCAGCTTGGCCGCCAGGGACAGGGATGGCTACACCTTC
CASSLAARDRDGYTF
>TRBV6-5|-|TRBJ1-2|-
TGTGCCAGCAGTTACGGCGGACAGACCTACTATGGCTACACCTTC
CASSYGGQTYYGYTF
>TRBV2|-|TRBJ2-3|-
TGTGCCAGCAGTGAACTGCCAAGCGAGACGCAGTATTTT
CASSELPSETQYF
>TRBV6-5|-|TRBJ2-7|TRBD2
TGTGCCAGCAGCTCTCGACTAGCGGGAGGGTACGAGCAGTACTTC
CASSSRLAGGYEQYF
>TRBV4-1|-|TRBJ2-7|TRBD2
TGCGCCAGCAGCCAAGGGGCAATAGCGGGGAGCTCCTACGAGCAGTACTTC
CASSQGAIAGSSYEQYF
>TRBV6-6|-|TRBJ2-4|-
TGTGCCAGCTCCTTCGGGACACTAGATAACATTCAGTACTTC
CASSFGTLDNIQYF
>TRBV2|-|TRBJ2-1|TRBD1
TGTGCCAGCAGGCCATCGGGACAGGGGTCCTACAATGAGCAGTTCTTC
CASRPSGQGSYNEQFF
>TRBV19|-|TRBJ2-4|-
TGTGCCAGTAGTACCGAAACCCGAAGGACCGGGGTTAGCATTCAGTACTTC
CASSTETRRTGVSIQYF
>TRBV30|-|TRBJ1-2|TRBD1
TGTGCCTGGAGTGAGCGAGGGGGCCCGAGATATGGCTACACCTTC
CAWSERGGPRYGYTF
>TRBV7-9|once|TRBJ1-4|TRBD1
TGTGCCAGCAGCCGGGACAGCGAAAAACTGTTTTTT
CASSRDSEKLFF
>TRBV5-6|-|TRBJ2-7|-
TGTGCCAGCAGCTTGGCCCCGGGGAGGGAGCAGTACTTC
CASSLAPGREQYF
>TRBV5-6|-|TRBJ2-1|-
TGTGCCAGCAGCTTGTTCAGCAATGAGCAGTTCTTC
CASSLFSNEQFF
>TRBV5-1|once|TRBJ1-1|-
TGCGCCAGCAGCTTACAGGGAAATGAAGCTTTCTTT
CASSLQGNEAFF
>TRBV7-9|once|TRBJ1-1|-
TGTGCCAGCAGCCCTAAACCGATCCTCGACAGAATTTGCGAAGCTTTCTTT
CASSPKPILDRICEAFF
>TRBV7-3|-|TRBJ2-1|TRBD2
TGTGCCAGCAGCTCCGGAATACTAGCGGGAGGAGCCCAACCCTACAATGAGCAGTTCTTC
CASSSGILAGGAQPYNEQFF
>TRBV14|-|TRBJ2-7|-
TGTGCCAGCAGCCCAAGTATCGGTCGGTTCTACGAGCAGTACTTC
CASSPSIGRFYEQYF
>TRBV5-1|-|TRBJ1-1|TRBD1
TGCGCCAGCAGCTCGGGACAGGGGGCCGTTGCTTTCTTT
CASSSGQGAVAFF
>TRBV7-9|-|TRBJ2-7|-
TGTGCCAGCAGTCATTTCGGGCCAAGGCGGGCCTACGAGCAGTACTTC
CASSHFGPRRAYEQYF
>TRBV14|-|TRBJ1-1|-
TGTGCCAGCAGCCAAGGACGGGCGGGTCCTGAAGCTTTCTTT
CASSQGRAGPEAFF